This TCR beta chain came from a study of blood T cell repertoires in COVID-19. Study at large: Nucleic acid was either cDNA or gDNA, and it came from T cells, B-cell-depleted T cells, or PBMCs.

In the source study's methods: Estimated nucleated cell counts came from reference gene primer amplification. Produced via immunoSEQ multiplex PCR; TCRdb's table is partial and in-frame only. V and J calls and clone size are copied from that table; D and trimming were computed from the DNA. The table includes around 230,000 clones, 80% to 90% detected once. The receptor comes from a man in his forties who had recovered from COVID-19. Sequencing was done on a sample of peripheral blood.

The CDR3 protein is CASSTRDRSYEQYF. The CDR3 nucleotides read TGTGCCAGCAGCACCCGGGACAGGTCCTACGAGCAGTACTTC. This rearrangement joins TRBV7-2 to TRBJ2-7, with 8 bases fitting TRBD1. The ends lost 5 bases at V and 1 base at J; junction bases unmatched: 4. This CDR3 is built from 14 residues. Germline V lookup: CDR1 SGHTA, CDR2 FQGNSA.